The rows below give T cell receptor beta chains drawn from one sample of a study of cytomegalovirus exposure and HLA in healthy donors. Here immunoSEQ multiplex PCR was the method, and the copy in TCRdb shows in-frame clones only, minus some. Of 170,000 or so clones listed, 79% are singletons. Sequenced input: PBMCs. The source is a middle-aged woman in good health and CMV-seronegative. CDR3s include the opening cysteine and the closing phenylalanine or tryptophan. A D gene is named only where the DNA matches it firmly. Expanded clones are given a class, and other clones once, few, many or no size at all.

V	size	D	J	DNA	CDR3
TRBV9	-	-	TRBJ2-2	TGTGCCAGCAGCGTCGGAGTGACTAACACCGGGGAGCTGTTTTTT	CASSVGVTNTGELFF
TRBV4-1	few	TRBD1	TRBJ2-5	TGCGCCAGCAGCCAGGACAGGGGGCGAGAGACCCAGTACTTC	CASSQDRGRETQYF
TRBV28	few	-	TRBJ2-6	TGTGCCAGCAGTCCCCTTTATAGAGGGGCCAACGTCCTGACTTTC	CASSPLYRGANVLTF
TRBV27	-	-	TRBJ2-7	TGTGCCAGCAGTTATGGACAGCCCCCCTACGAGCAGTACTTC	CASSYGQPPYEQYF
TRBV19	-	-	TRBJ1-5	TGTGCCAGTAGTATGGTGGGGGGGGTCAATCAGCCCCAGCATTTT	CASSMVGGVNQPQHF
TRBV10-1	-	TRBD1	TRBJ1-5	TGCGCCAGCAGTGGTTGGGGACAGGGGGCGTATCAGCCCCAGCATTTT	CASSGWGQGAYQPQHF
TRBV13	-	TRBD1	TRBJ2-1	TGTGCCAGCAGCCCGAGGACAGGGGCTGGGTTCTTC	CASSPRTGAGFF
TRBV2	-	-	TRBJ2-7	TGTGCCAGCAGTGACAGGGCGAGCGTTTACGAGCAGTACTTC	CASSDRASVYEQYF
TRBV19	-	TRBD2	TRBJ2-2	TGTGCCAGTAGTATGGGGGGGACTACCGGGGAGCTGTTTTTT	CASSMGGTTGELFF
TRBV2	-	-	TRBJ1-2	TGTGCCAGCGGGGCAACTAACTATGGCTACACCTTC	CASGATNYGYTF
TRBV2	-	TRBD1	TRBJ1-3	TGTGCCAGCGTGGGACAGGGTCCCCTCTCTGGAAACACCATATATTTT	CASVGQGPLSGNTIYF
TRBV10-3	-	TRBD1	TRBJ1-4	TGTGCCATCAGTGAGGGACAGGGGCCTACAACTAATGAAAAACTGTTTTTT	CAISEGQGPTTNEKLFF
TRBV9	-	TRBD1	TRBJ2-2	TGTGCCAGCAGCCCTGGACAGGGATGGACCGGGGAGCTGTTTTTT	CASSPGQGWTGELFF
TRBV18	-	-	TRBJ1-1	TGTGCCAGCTCATCCCTTTGGGAGGCCCTCAGGGACACTGAAGCTTTCTTT	CASSSLWEALRDTEAFF
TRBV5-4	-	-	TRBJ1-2	TGTGCCAGCAGCTTGGCGGGGGGGGACTACACCTTC	CASSLAGGDYTF
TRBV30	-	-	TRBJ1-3	TGTGCCTGGAGTCAGAGGGGAAACACCATATATTTT	CAWSQRGNTIYF
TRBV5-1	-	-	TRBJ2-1	TGCGCCAGCAGCCCATCCGACGGGGACAATGAGCAGTTCTTC	CASSPSDGDNEQFF
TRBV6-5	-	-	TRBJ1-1	TGTGCCAGCAGTCACCGTCGGATAGGGGCCACTGAAGCTTTCTTT	CASSHRRIGATEAFF
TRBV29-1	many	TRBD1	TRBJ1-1	TGCAGCGTAATTGGACAGGACAACACTGAAGCTTTCTTT	CSVIGQDNTEAFF
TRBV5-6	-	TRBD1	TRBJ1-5	TGTGCCAGCAGCGCCGACAGGGCACAGCCCCAGCATTTT	CASSADRAQPQHF
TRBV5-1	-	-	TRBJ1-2	TGCGCCAGCAGCTCAGGACAGAACTATGGCTACACCTTC	CASSSGQNYGYTF
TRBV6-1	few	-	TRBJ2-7	TGTGCCACCCCGGCGGGACCCTGGGCGGGCGAGCAGTACTTC	CATPAGPWAGEQYF